This TCR beta chain was sequenced for a study of OX40 agonist ivuxolimab in advanced cancers. TCRdb's copy holds only in-frame clones and misses some; the assay was immunoSEQ multiplex PCR. Of 130,000 or so clones listed, under 95% are singletons. The CDR3 covers 17 residues. With 5 bases clipped from V and 0 bases from J, the junction kept 10 bases outside the gene matches. From germline, CDR1 is MDHEN and CDR2 SYDVKM. Specimen: CD4+ or CD8+ T cells sorted from blood, collected in a trial of the OX40 agonist ivuxolimab. This clonotype was obtained from an adult with an advanced solid tumor such as melanoma, head and neck, liver or kidney cancer. The chain joins TRBV28 to TRBJ1-5, with 7 positions matching TRBD1. The CDR3 nucleotides read TGTGCCAGCAGTACCCAAAAGGGGGCTAATAGCAATCAGCCCCAGCATTTT. It translates to CASSTQKGANSNQPQHF.